This passage covers 30 T cell receptor beta chains from one sample sequenced in a study of T cells expressing NK-cell markers. Using the 5' RACE reads, TCRdb records one entry per CDR3 protein without DNA. The sample table includes 500,000 to 700,000 distinct CDR3 sequences. Sequencing input: blood T cells: a sorted CD56 or NKG2C T cell subset, CD4+ or CD8+ T cells, or bulk PBMC T cells (not recorded which). The receptors stem from a man between 18 and 35 years old in good health.

The chain has TRBV5-1 and TRBJ2-3; there is no DNA to check the TCRdb D call of TRBD1. Germline V gene sequence: CDR1 SGHRS, CDR2 YFSETQ. The CDR3 length is 15 residues. The CDR3 spells CASKPQGAITDTQYF.

The chain joins TRBV7-2 to TRBJ2-1; TCRdb selects TRBD2, and the lack of DNA leaves this call unchecked. This CDR3 comprises 16 residues. The germline V gene has CDR1 SGHTA and CDR2 FQGNSA. The CDR3 loop is CASSLVGGLDSYEQFF. The complete variable domain, with remaining parts taken from reference TRBV7-2 and TRBJ2-1, reads GAGVSQSPSNKVTEKGKDVELRCDPISGHTALYWYRQSLGQGLEFLIYFQGNSAPDKSGLPSDRFSAERTGGSVSTLTIQRTQQEDSAVYLCASSLVGGLDSYEQFFGPGTRLTVL.

This CDR3 reads CASSSTPGQVTEAFF. The V call is TRBV5-5, the J call TRBJ1-1; TCRdb selects TRBD1, and the lack of DNA leaves this call unchecked. Germline values: CDR1 SGHKS, CDR2 YYEKEE (reference sequence). The CDR3 has 15 amino acids. Full variable domain (missing parts from reference TRBV5-5 and TRBJ1-1): DAGVTQSPTHLIKTRGQQVTLRCSPISGHKSVSWYQQVLGQGPQFIFQYYEKEERGRGNFPDRFSARQFPNYSSELNVNALLLGDSALYLCASSSTPGQVTEAFFGQGTRLTVV.

V is TRBV12-3 or TRBV12-4 and J is TRBJ2-1; TCRdb outputs TRBD2, but without DNA this stays unchecked. This CDR3 has 15 amino acids. The CDR3 loop reads CASTTHGLAEYEQFF.

V usage is TRBV18 and J usage is TRBJ2-3; the D gene TCRdb calls, TRBD1, cannot be checked with no DNA. In germline, CDR1 is KGHSH, CDR2 LQKENI. The length of the CDR3 is 15 residues. CDR3: CASSPKVRGTDTQYF.

The chain has TRBV5-1 and TRBJ2-1; TCRdb names TRBD2, which stays unverified in the absence of DNA. CDR1 and CDR2 (germline): SGHRS, YFSETQ. The CDR3 is made up of 14 amino acids. The CDR3 is CASSSGLAGGSQFF.

This chain connects TRBV3-1 to TRBJ2-7; TCRdb proposes TRBD1, but this gene call is untestable without DNA. Germline V gene data show CDR1 as LGHDT and CDR2 as YNNKEL (reference sequence). The CDR3 sequence is 14 residues long. This CDR3 reads CASSQRTGNYEQYF.

The J gene is TRBJ2-7, the V gene TRBV14. The CDR3 has 13 residues. Germline V gene lookup returns CDR1 SGHDN and CDR2 FVKESK. CDR3 in amino acids: CASSQARLGEQYF.

The chain recombines TRBV5-5 with TRBJ1-1. Per the germline V gene, CDR1 is SGHKS and CDR2 is YYEKEE (reference sequence). The CDR3 sequence is 17 residues long. This CDR3 is CASSLGLGGNMNTEAFF.

The CDR3 loop is CSAIILGGVETQYF. The chain links TRBV20-1 to TRBJ2-5; the D gene TCRdb calls, TRBD2, cannot be checked with no DNA. The CDR3 covers 14 residues. In germline, CDR1 is DFQATT, CDR2 SNEGSKA (reference sequence).

The chain carries TRBV20-1 and TRBJ2-1; the TRBD2 assignment by TCRdb is unverifiable without DNA. The CDR3 contains 12 residues. Germline V gene lookup returns CDR1 DFQATT and CDR2 SNEGSKA (reference sequence). CDR3 in amino acids: CSVAGGLGEQFF.

The chain is built from TRBV28 and TRBJ2-5; TCRdb returns TRBD2, unconfirmable since there is no DNA. Germline CDR1 MDHEN, CDR2 SYDVKM. CDR3 length: 15 residues. CDR3 amino acids: CASSSGLIVQETQYF.

The chain recombines TRBV4-1 with TRBJ2-5; the TCRdb D gene call, TRBD2, has no DNA to confirm it. This CDR3 region has 15 residues. From germline, CDR1 is MGHRA and CDR2 YSYEKL. The chain's CDR3 is CASSQVGSPPETQYF.

The chain couples TRBV2 to TRBJ2-1; no DNA is available, so the TRBD2 call from TCRdb remains unchecked. Germline CDR1 and CDR2: SNHLY and FYNNEI. The CDR3 totals 14 residues. The CDR3 here is CASTGTSKYNEQFF.

The V call is TRBV7-9, the J call TRBJ2-5; TCRdb names TRBD1, which stays unverified in the absence of DNA. The length of the CDR3 is 15 residues. The germline CDR1 and CDR2 sequences are SEHNR and FQNEAQ (reference sequence). CDR3 region: CASSARDGNPETQYF.

The chain joins TRBV6-2 or TRBV6-3 to TRBJ2-2; TCRdb designates TRBD1, a call that cannot be tested without DNA. The CDR3 runs to 15 residues. The germline CDR1 and CDR2 sequences are MNHEY and SVGEGT. The CDR3 region is CASRPYFDTGVELFF.

V and J are TRBV5-1 and TRBJ2-3; the D gene TCRdb calls, TRBD2, cannot be checked with no DNA. The CDR3 covers 13 residues. Germline loops: CDR1 SGHRS, CDR2 YFSETQ. CDR3: CASKRPTTDTQYF.

This chain connects TRBV5-1 to TRBJ2-2; TCRdb returns TRBD1, unconfirmable since there is no DNA. The length of the CDR3 is 15 residues. Germline V gives CDR1 SGHRS, CDR2 YFSETQ. Here the CDR3 reads CASSIRGAGTGELFF.

CDR3 amino acids: CSVEGTQTYEQYF. The chain couples TRBV29-1 to TRBJ2-7; with no DNA, the TCRdb D assignment of TRBD2 cannot be verified. Germline-derived CDR1 and CDR2 are SQVTM and ANQGSEA. This CDR3 has 13 amino acids.

The rearrangement uses TRBV5-1 and TRBJ2-3; as DNA is missing, the TRBD2 call by TCRdb cannot be tested. CDR1 and CDR2 from the germline V gene are SGHRS and YFSETQ. The CDR3 contains 17 residues. The CDR3 sequence is CASSPGLAGMSTDTQYF.

The chain is built from TRBV29-1 and TRBJ2-1. Germline V lookup: CDR1 SQVTM, CDR2 ANQGSEA. CDR3 length equals 12 residues. The CDR3 reads CSVDSLYNEQFF.

The gene calls are TRBV20-1 and TRBJ2-4; the D call from TCRdb, TRBD1, cannot be confirmed without DNA. The CDR3 loop spans 15 amino acids. CDR1 is DFQATT and CDR2 is SNEGSKA in the germline V gene (reference sequence). This CDR3 is CSAWDSPGGKNIQYF.

The chain carries TRBV13 and TRBJ1-1. Germline V gene data show CDR1 as PRHDT and CDR2 as FYEKMQ (reference sequence). There are 12 residues in the CDR3. CDR3 amino acids: CASSLGKAEAFF.

V is TRBV9 and J is TRBJ2-1; checking the TCRdb D call of TRBD2 is not possible without DNA. The CDR3 is 15 amino acids. CDR1 is SGDLS and CDR2 is YYNGEE in the germline V gene. CDR3 amino acids: CASSVGRELRGEQFF. Filled out from reference TRBV9 and TRBJ2-1, the complete variable domain reads DSGVTQTPKHLITATGQRVTLRCSPRSGDLSVYWYQQSLDQGLQFLIQYYNGEERAKGNILERFSAQQFPDLHSELNLSSLELGDSALYFCASSVGRELRGEQFFGPGTRLTVL.

The rearrangement links TRBV29-1 to TRBJ1-2; TCRdb's assignment of TRBD1 cannot be checked, as there is no DNA. Per germline, CDR1 SQVTM and CDR2 ANQGSEA. This CDR3 spans 12 amino acids. The CDR3 here is CSAMDSDRANTF.

This chain uses TRBV28 with TRBJ1-4; TCRdb indicates TRBD1, and absent DNA this call remains unverified. The CDR3 is made up of 12 amino acids. Germline CDR1 reads MDHEN; CDR2 reads SYDVKM. The chain's CDR3 is CATQGAGGKLFF.

The chain recombines TRBV11-3 with TRBJ2-1; TCRdb indicates TRBD2, and absent DNA this call remains unverified. CDR1 and CDR2 from the germline V gene are SGHNT and YENEEA. This CDR3 has 22 amino acids. The CDR3 reads CASSLGKIAGASNSKSYNEQFF.

The chain has TRBV7-8 and TRBJ2-3. The CDR3 covers 13 residues. CDR1 and CDR2 (germline): SGHVS, FQNEAQ. CDR3 sequence reads: CASSLGGQDTQYF.

The gene calls are TRBV9 and TRBJ2-3. This CDR3 region has 13 residues. Germline V lookup: CDR1 SGDLS, CDR2 YYNGEE. CDR3 sequence reads: CASSGSSTDTQYF.

The CDR3 here is CSVEDRGGQTEQFF. The rearrangement links TRBV29-1 to TRBJ2-1. Germline CDR1 SQVTM, CDR2 ANQGSEA. The CDR3 is 14 residues long.